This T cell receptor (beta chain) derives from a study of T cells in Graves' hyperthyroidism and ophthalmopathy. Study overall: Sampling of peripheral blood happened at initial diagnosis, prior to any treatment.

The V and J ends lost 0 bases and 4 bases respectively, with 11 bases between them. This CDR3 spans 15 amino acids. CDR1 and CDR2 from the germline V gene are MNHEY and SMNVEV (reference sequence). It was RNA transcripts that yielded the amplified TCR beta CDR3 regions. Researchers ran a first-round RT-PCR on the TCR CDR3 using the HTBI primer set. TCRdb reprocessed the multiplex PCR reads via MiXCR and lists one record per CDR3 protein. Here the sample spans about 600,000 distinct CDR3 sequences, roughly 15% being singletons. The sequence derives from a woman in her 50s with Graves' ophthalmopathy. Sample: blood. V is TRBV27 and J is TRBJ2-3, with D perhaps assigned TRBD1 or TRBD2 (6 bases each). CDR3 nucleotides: TGTGCCAGCAGTTTATCGGGGGGCGGGGCAGATACGCAGTATTTT. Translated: CASSLSGGGADTQYF.